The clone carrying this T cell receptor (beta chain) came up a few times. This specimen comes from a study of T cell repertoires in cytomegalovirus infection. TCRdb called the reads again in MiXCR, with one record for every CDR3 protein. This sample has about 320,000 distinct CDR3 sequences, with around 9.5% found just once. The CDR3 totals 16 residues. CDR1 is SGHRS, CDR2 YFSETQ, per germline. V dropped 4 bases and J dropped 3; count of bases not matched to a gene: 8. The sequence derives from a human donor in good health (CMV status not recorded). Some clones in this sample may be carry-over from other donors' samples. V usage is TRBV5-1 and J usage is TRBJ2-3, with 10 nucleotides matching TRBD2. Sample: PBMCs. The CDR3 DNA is TGCGCCAGCAGCCCCGCCTTAGCGGGAGGAACAGATACGCAGTATTTT. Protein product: CASSPALAGGTDTQYF. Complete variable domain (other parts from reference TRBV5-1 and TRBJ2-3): KAGVTQTPRYLIKTRGQQVTLSCSPISGHRSVSWYQQTPGQGLQFLFEYFSETQRNKGNFPGRFSGRQFSNSRSEMNVSTLELGDSALYLCASSPALAGGTDTQYFGPGTRLTVL.